This T cell receptor (beta chain) appears in the sequencing data of a study of identical twins. Study-level points and caveats: Twins shared out-of-frame alpha sequences with excess low generation probability.

Each cDNA held unique molecular identifiers, and template switching gave it a universal primer site. TCRdb reprocessed the 5' RACE reads with MiXCR, giving one entry per CDR3 protein. The sample holds roughly 250,000 distinct CDR3 sequences, around 15% seen once. The CDR3 spans 13 residues. The junction had 0 bases not matched to a gene; V was cut back by 0 bases and J by 5 bases. The germline V gene encodes CDR1 DFQATT and CDR2 SNEGSKA (reference sequence). This clonotype was detected many times. Antigen: not known. This sequence originates from a woman aged 18-29 years in good health. The source material was memory (CD45RO+) T cells sorted from blood. The V call is TRBV20-1, the J call TRBJ2-2; 7 bases line up with TRBD1. The CDR3 sequence is CSARETGTGELFF. CDR3 nucleotide sequence: TGCAGTGCTAGAGAGACAGGGACCGGGGAGCTGTTTTTT.